These T cell receptor beta chains were read from a single sample in a study of blood T cell repertoires in COVID-19. Here immunoSEQ multiplex PCR was the method, and the copy in TCRdb shows in-frame clones only, minus some. The sample has 200,000 or so clones; about 84% are singletons. The sample consisted of peripheral blood. These receptors were taken from a woman aged 30 to 39 with acute or convalescent COVID-19. Each CDR3 is given with its conserved first and last residue. A D gene is named only where the DNA matches it firmly. The size entry is marked missing in some rows and otherwise reads once, few, many or a size class.

clone_size,d_call,j_call,v_call,cdr3_length,cdr3_aa,cdr3_nt
-,-,TRBJ1-2,TRBV28,15,CASSTHSLEDYGYTF,TGTGCCAGCAGTACGCATAGTCTAGAGGACTATGGCTACACCTTC
-,-,TRBJ1-3,TRBV10-3,12,CAISGSGNTIYF,TGTGCCATCAGCGGCTCTGGAAACACCATATATTTT
-,-,TRBJ1-2,TRBV6-5,14,CASSYSGGPNGYTF,TGTGCCAGCAGTTACTCGGGGGGGCCTAATGGCTACACCTTC
-,TRBD1,TRBJ1-2,TRBV6-5,15,CASSLGTGSVYGYTF,TGTGCCAGCAGTCTTGGGACAGGGAGCGTCTATGGCTACACCTTC
once,TRBD1,TRBJ2-5,TRBV27,15,CASSFDQGAGETQYF,TGTGCCAGCAGTTTTGATCAGGGGGCGGGAGAGACCCAGTACTTC
-,TRBD2,TRBJ2-1,TRBV7-2,18,CASSFRRTSGALGNEQFF,TGTGCCAGCAGCTTCAGAAGGACTAGCGGGGCGTTGGGGAATGAGCAGTTCTTC
-,-,TRBJ2-1,TRBV30,13,CASVRGSYNEQFF,TGTGCCTCCGTTAGGGGATCCTACAATGAGCAGTTCTTC
-,-,TRBJ2-5,TRBV6-5,14,CASSTTRTQETQYF,TGTGCCAGCAGTACTACTAGGACCCAAGAGACCCAGTACTTC
-,TRBD1,TRBJ1-5,TRBV28,15,CASDGETGDNQPQHF,TGTGCCTCGGATGGGGAAACAGGGGACAATCAGCCCCAGCATTTT
-,-,TRBJ2-2,TRBV30,15,CAWSAGGTNTGELFF,TGTGCCTGGAGTGCCGGGGGTACGAACACCGGGGAGCTGTTTTTT
-,-,TRBJ1-1,TRBV7-9,16,CASRSEGARANTEAFF,TGTGCCAGCAGGTCCGAGGGAGCAAGAGCGAACACTGAAGCTTTCTTT
few,-,TRBJ2-3,TRBV4-2,15,CASSQIRAQEDTQYF,TGTGCCAGCAGCCAAATCCGTGCCCAGGAAGATACGCAGTATTTT
-,-,TRBJ2-3,TRBV11-2,16,CASSLGTGFSTDTQYF,TGTGCCAGCAGCTTAGGCACGGGATTTAGCACAGATACGCAGTATTTT
-,TRBD1,TRBJ1-2,TRBV6-5,14,CASSRQGGRYGYTF,TGTGCCAGCAGCAGACAGGGGGGGAGGTATGGCTACACCTTC
-,-,TRBJ1-1,TRBV30,15,CAWSTNTGQGTEAFF,TGTGCCTGGAGCACTAATACAGGGCAGGGCACTGAAGCTTTCTTT
-,TRBD1,TRBJ1-1,TRBV27,14,CASSPGQVGTEAFF,TGTGCCAGCAGCCCCGGACAGGTCGGCACTGAAGCTTTCTTT
-,-,TRBJ2-2,TRBV24-1,15,CATSDTGQNTGELFF,TGTGCCACCAGTGATACGGGACAGAACACCGGGGAGCTGTTTTTT
once,TRBD2,TRBJ2-7,TRBV30,14,CAWSGGTSGYEQYF,TGTGCCTGGAGTGGCGGGACTAGCGGATACGAGCAGTACTTC
-,TRBD2,TRBJ2-7,TRBV29-1,12,CSVSGSPYEQYF,TGCAGCGTTAGCGGGAGCCCCTACGAGCAGTACTTC
-,TRBD1,TRBJ2-3,TRBV27,15,CASSFQDRSTDTQYF,TGTGCCAGCAGTTTCCAGGACAGGTCAACAGATACGCAGTATTTT
once,TRBD2,TRBJ2-5,TRBV6-5,15,CASSKGTSGRETQYF,TGTGCCAGCAGCAAAGGGACTAGCGGACGGGAGACCCAGTACTTC
-,TRBD1,TRBJ2-2,TRBV5-6,13,CASSADREVELFF,TGTGCCAGCAGCGCGGACAGGGAGGTGGAGCTGTTTTTT
-,TRBD2,TRBJ2-7,TRBV19,14,CASRTGLAPGEQYF,TGTGCCAGTAGGACCGGACTAGCACCAGGCGAGCAGTACTTC
-,-,TRBJ1-5,TRBV18,14,CASSTGVSNQPQHF,TGTGCCAGCTCTACAGGAGTTAGCAATCAGCCCCAGCATTTT
many,TRBD2,TRBJ2-2,TRBV6-5,13,CATLAGGIGELFF,TGTGCCACACTAGCGGGGGGAATCGGGGAGCTGTTTTTT
-,TRBD1,TRBJ1-3,TRBV30,14,CAWRDRGPGNTIYF,TGTGCCTGGAGGGACAGGGGGCCTGGAAACACCATATATTTT
-,-,TRBJ2-1,TRBV7-2,17,CASSLVAGATPYNEQFF,TGTGCCAGCAGCTTAGTTGCGGGGGCTACGCCGTACAATGAGCAGTTCTTC
-,-,TRBJ1-1,TRBV11-2,15,CASSLTFVGNTEAFF,TGTGCCAGCAGCTTGACTTTTGTTGGGAACACTGAAGCTTTCTTT
-,-,TRBJ2-6,TRBV7-9,14,CAANPNSGANVLTF,TGTGCCGCTAACCCGAACTCTGGGGCCAACGTCCTGACTTTC
few,-,TRBJ1-5,TRBV24-1,16,CATSDPRGGGNQPQHF,TGTGCCACCAGTGATCCTCGGGGGGGAGGCAATCAGCCCCAGCATTTT
few,TRBD1,TRBJ2-7,TRBV28,15,CASSLSGQGDYEQYF,TGTGCCAGCAGTTTATCGGGACAGGGGGACTACGAGCAGTACTTC
-,TRBD2,TRBJ2-7,TRBV27,15,CASSLLAGAAYEQYF,TGTGCCAGCAGCCTTCTAGCGGGAGCCGCCTACGAGCAGTACTTC
-,-,TRBJ1-6,TRBV11-2,14,CASSLGRAASPLHF,TGTGCCAGCAGCTTGGGCAGGGCGGCCTCACCCCTCCACTTT
-,TRBD1,TRBJ1-2,TRBV30,14,CAWSARQGLDGYTF,TGTGCCTGGAGTGCCCGACAGGGACTAGATGGCTACACCTTC
-,-,TRBJ2-1,TRBV20-1,11,CSAGWGDEQFF,TGCAGTGCTGGCTGGGGGGATGAGCAGTTCTTC
few,TRBD2,TRBJ2-1,TRBV5-1,16,CASSATTSGIPTEQFF,TGCGCCAGCAGCGCCACTACTAGCGGGATCCCCACTGAGCAGTTCTTC
few,-,TRBJ1-2,TRBV28,12,CASSAGNYGYTF,TGTGCCAGCAGTGCGGGTAACTATGGCTACACCTTC
-,TRBD1,TRBJ2-7,TRBV30,15,CAWSDRGTAPYEQYF,TGTGCCTGGAGCGACCGTGGGACAGCGCCCTACGAGCAGTACTTC
-,-,TRBJ1-3,TRBV5-5,16,CASSAVNRRSGNTIYF,TGTGCCAGCAGCGCCGTAAACAGGAGATCCGGAAACACCATATATTTT
-,-,TRBJ1-4,TRBV25-1,17,CASSEYIQGDYNEKLFF,TGTGCCAGCAGTGAATATATTCAAGGGGATTACAATGAAAAACTGTTTTTT
-,TRBD2,TRBJ2-3,TRBV30,14,CAWKSGRTADTQYF,TGTGCCTGGAAGAGCGGGAGAACGGCAGATACGCAGTATTTT
few,-,TRBJ1-2,TRBV11-2,15,CASSSSKTATWGYTF,TGTGCCAGCAGCTCTTCCAAGACAGCCACATGGGGCTACACCTTC
-,TRBD2,TRBJ2-5,TRBV5-1,15,CASSVSGTSKETQYF,TGCGCCAGCAGCGTCTCCGGGACTAGTAAAGAGACCCAGTACTTC
once,TRBD1,TRBJ1-2,TRBV6-5,14,CASNTGDNSYGYTF,TGTGCCAGCAATACAGGGGACAACAGCTATGGCTACACCTTC
-,TRBD1,TRBJ1-5,TRBV19,17,CASNRDRGRISNQPQHF,TGTGCCAGTAACCGGGACAGGGGGCGGATAAGCAATCAGCCCCAGCATTTT
-,TRBD2,TRBJ2-2,TRBV27,16,CASSFPRGLAGGELFF,TGTGCCAGCAGTTTTCCTAGAGGACTAGCAGGGGGGGAGCTGTTTTTT
-,-,TRBJ2-5,TRBV7-7,16,CASSLGQQGSQETQYF,TGTGCTAGCAGCTTAGGTCAGCAGGGGTCGCAAGAGACCCAGTACTTC
-,-,TRBJ2-7,TRBV5-4,14,CASSLATTRGEQYF,TGTGCCAGCAGCTTGGCGACAACCAGGGGCGAGCAGTACTTC
once,TRBD2,TRBJ2-1,TRBV7-2,16,CASSRLAGGRSNEQFF,TGTGCCAGCAGCAGACTAGCGGGAGGGCGGAGCAATGAGCAGTTCTTC
-,TRBD1,TRBJ1-4,TRBV5-1,14,CASSLTGGNEKLFF,TGCGCCAGCAGCCTGACAGGGGGTAATGAAAAACTGTTTTTT
-,TRBD1,TRBJ1-6,TRBV20-1,17,CSVIDRGASSYNSPLHF,TGCAGTGTTATTGACAGGGGCGCGAGCTCCTATAATTCACCCCTCCACTTT
-,TRBD2,TRBJ2-3,TRBV7-2,15,CASSLVPTSGDTQYF,TGTGCCAGCAGCTTAGTCCCCACTAGCGGAGATACGCAGTATTTT
once,-,TRBJ2-5,TRBV12-3/TRBV12-4,13,CASSLGLKTAQYF,TGTGCCAGCAGTTTGGGACTTAAAACGGCCCAGTACTTC
-,TRBD2,TRBJ2-7,TRBV27,16,CASSLSSGSREGEQYF,TGTGCCAGCAGTTTATCTAGCGGGAGTCGGGAGGGGGAGCAGTACTTC
-,TRBD1,TRBJ1-1,TRBV28,16,CASSLAITGARTEAFF,TGTGCCAGCAGTTTAGCGATAACAGGGGCACGCACTGAAGCTTTCTTT
-,-,TRBJ1-3,TRBV6-2/TRBV6-3,14,CASSDLSSGNTIYF,TGTGCCAGCAGCGATCTGAGCTCTGGAAACACCATATATTTT
-,-,TRBJ2-5,TRBV9,14,CASSLRWRGETQYF,TGTGCCAGCAGCCTTAGGTGGAGGGGAGAGACCCAGTACTTC